Each of the 15 T cell receptor beta chains below was sequenced from the same sample in a study of CD8+CD57+ T cells in acquired aplastic anemia. Profiling that covered TCR beta VDJ and CDR3 relied on genomic DNA as its template. TCRdb called the reads again in MiXCR, with one record for every CDR3 protein. The sample carries around 230,000 distinct CDR3 sequences, approximately 57% recorded once. The material sequenced was sorted CD4+, CD8+, or CD8+CD57+ T cells (not recorded which) from PBMCs. These receptors were obtained from a human donor in good health.

Comments on this clonotype: Germline and junction disagree at one end, which may indicate a read error. This chain joins TRBV7-9 and TRBJ1-1; possibly TRBD1 for D (6 bases). The CDR3 spans 11 residues. CDR1 and CDR2 (germline): SEHNR, FQNEAQ (reference sequence). The CDR3: CASSGDTKAFF. As DNA, the CDR3 is TGTGCCAGCTCCGGGGACACTAAAGCTTTCTTT.

To note about this clonotype: A read error may produce the germline difference seen at one junction end. This chain uses TRBV15 with TRBJ2-3; 7 bases are a match to TRBD1. Looked up from germline, CDR1 is LNHNV and CDR2 is YYDKDF (reference sequence). This CDR3 region has 14 residues. In DNA form, the CDR3 reads TGTGCCAGCAGCACGGGACAGACCTACAATGAGCGGTTCTTC. Its protein product is CASSTGQTYNERFF.

This chain's CDR3 is CASGYRQGPNYGYTF. The CDR3 bases are TGTGCCAGCGGATACCGACAGGGACCTAACTATGGCTACACCTTC. The gene calls are TRBV7-9 and TRBJ1-2; TRBD1 aligns across 7 bases. CDR1 is SEHNR, CDR2 FQNEAQ, per germline (reference sequence). Unmatched junction bases numbered 9, after V lost 8 bases and J lost 0 bases. CDR3 length: 15 amino acids. The full variable domain, completed using reference TRBV7-9 and TRBJ1-2, is DTGVSQNPRHKITKRGQNVTFRCDPISEHNRLYWYRQTLGQGPEFLTYFQNEAQLEKSRLLSDRFSAERPKGSFSTLEIQRTEQGDSAMYLCASGYRQGPNYGYTFGSGTRLTVV.

This clonotype was seen at least ten times. The chain links TRBV29-1 to TRBJ2-7, with 9 positions matching TRBD1. This CDR3 region has 15 residues. Germline V gene data show CDR1 as SQVTM and CDR2 as ANQGSEA. J lost 2 bases, V lost 2 bases, and 7 bases had no gene match. CDR3 DNA sequence: TGCAGCGTTGAACGTCCGGGACAGGGAACCTACGAGCAGTACTTC. This codes for CSVERPGQGTYEQYF.

This chain uses TRBV5-5 with TRBJ1-4, with D perhaps TRBD1 (6 bases). V lost 4 bases and J 5 bases, leaving 9 bases between the germline ends. This CDR3 has 13 amino acids. Germline V gives CDR1 SGHKS, CDR2 YYEKEE (reference sequence). The CDR3 DNA follows: TGTGCCAGCAGCCTGGGGGCGAATGAAAAACTGTTTTTT. This encodes CASSLGANEKLFF.

Details on this clonotype: The limits of the CDR3 on the DNA are not certain, so only TCRdb's listed CDR3 is given. The chain uses TRBV20-1 and TRBJ2-7; the DNA was not used to check the table's D call, TRBD1. The CDR3 totals 16 residues, both ends included. Germline assignment: CDR1 DFQATT and CDR2 SNEGSKA (reference sequence). The CDR3 region is CCASSYPGGGSYEQYF.

The chain employs TRBV2 and TRBJ1-2, with a tentative D call TRBD1 (6 bases). The V gene's germline CDR1 is SNHLY and CDR2 FYNNEI. V was trimmed by 3 bases and J by 4 bases, leaving 24 bases between them. The CDR3 has 18 residues. The CDR3 reads CASSDPGGTGIVGYGYTF. Here the CDR3 DNA reads TGTGCCAGCAGTGATCCGGGAGGTACAGGGATCGTCGGCTATGGCTACACCTTC.

This chain joins TRBV15 and TRBJ2-7; 7 bases are a match to TRBD1. The CDR3 length is 13 residues. The V gene's germline CDR1 is LNHNV and CDR2 YYDKDF (reference sequence). Trimming removed 5 bases from V and 2 bases from J; junction bases left unmatched: 3. The DNA of the CDR3 is TGTGCCACCAGCGGGGACAGCCCCTACGAGCAGTACTTC. This encodes CATSGDSPYEQYF.

This clonotype was observed at least ten times. The genes are TRBV6-1 and TRBJ2-2; D uncertain. Germline V gene lookup returns CDR1 MNHNS and CDR2 SASEGT. The CDR3 is 13 amino acids. V lost 6 bases and J 3 bases, leaving 8 bases between the germline ends. The CDR3 sequence: CASSATDTGELFF. The CDR3, as DNA: TGTGCCAGCAGCGCTACAGACACCGGGGAGCTGTTTTTT.

Concerning this clonotype itself: This may stem from a read error, because a much larger clone lies one nucleotide away. The CDR3 sequence: CASSQDLAPPPYGYTF. The CDR3 nucleotides read TGCGCCAGCAGCCAAGATCTGGCCCCCCCTCCTTATGGCTACACCTTC. This rearrangement joins TRBV7-2 to TRBJ1-2, with D unclear. CDR1 is SGHTA and CDR2 is FQGNSA in the germline V gene. The CDR3 extends over 16 amino acids.

This chain uses TRBV20-1 with TRBJ1-5; D gene uncertain. The germline V gene has CDR1 DFQATT and CDR2 SNEGSKA (reference sequence). Trimming left V 3 bases short and J 9 bases short, with 12 bases between. The CDR3 covers 12 residues. The CDR3 loop is CSARSDPLPQHF. In DNA, the CDR3 is TGCAGTGCTAGGTCGGACCCGTTGCCCCAGCATTTT.

The chain links TRBV9 to TRBJ2-7; a possible D gene is TRBD1 (5 bases). V lost 0 bases and J lost 3, with 10 bases in between. This CDR3 has 14 amino acids. Germline loops: CDR1 SGDLS, CDR2 YYNGEE. The DNA for the CDR3 is TGTGCCAGCAGCGTAGGCCTAGGGGTCTACGAGCAGTACTTC. Its translation is CASSVGLGVYEQYF.

This clonotype came up many times. The rearrangement joins TRBV7-9 to TRBJ1-1, with D possibly being TRBD1 (6 bases). V lost 5 bases and J lost 13, with 20 bases in between. Germline loops: CDR1 SEHNR, CDR2 FQNEAQ (reference sequence). This CDR3 is built from 13 residues. The chain's CDR3 is CASSLGTSFKVFF. DNA for the CDR3: TGTGCCAGCAGCCTTGGGACATCTTTTAAAGTTTTCTTT.

The rearrangement uses TRBV20-1 and TRBJ1-2; TRBD1 matches 11 bases. There are 13 residues in the CDR3. Germline V gene lookup returns CDR1 DFQATT and CDR2 SNEGSKA (reference sequence). V trimming: 3 bases; J trimming: 5 bases; junction bases outside the gene matches: 2. The CDR3 region is CSARRDRGYGYTF. The CDR3 DNA reads TGCAGTGCTAGGCGGGACAGGGGGTATGGCTACACCTTC.

The chain employs TRBV10-3 and TRBJ2-7; D is uncertain. This CDR3 is 12 amino acids long. Germline CDR1 reads ENHRY; CDR2 reads SYGVKD. The V end lost 3 bases, the J end lost 3 bases, and 6 bases lay between the germline ends. CDR3 DNA: TGTGCCATCAGTGACTCTAACTACGAGCAGTACTTC. Amino acid sequence: CAISDSNYEQYF.